This T cell receptor (beta chain) is drawn from a study of CD8+ T cells in alopecia areata. Turning to the study itself: A 6-month off-drug phase came after tofacitinib, which had lasted 6 to 18 months.

The CDR3 totals 18 residues. The ends were cut back, 1 base at V and 1 base at J, with 19 bases in the middle. Germline V lookup: CDR1 MNHNS, CDR2 SASEGT. This clone was seen a few times. As to treatment: oral pan-JAK inhibitor, 5-10 mg twice daily. In each case, RNA was isolated and then reverse transcribed into cDNA as the sequencing template. Sequenced by immunoSEQ multiplex PCR; TCRdb stores in-frame clones only, minus some. This sample yields 150,000 to 200,000 clones, of which approximately 50% are seen a single time; 9.5% to 13% belongs to the top ten. The chain combines TRBV6-1 with TRBJ1-1; a possible D gene is TRBD1 (5 bases). Here the sequenced sample was CD8+ T cells sorted from blood, taken at week 52, from a patient treated with tofacitinib. The sequence came from a human donor with alopecia areata. The CDR3 reads CASSEGVYRFDQNTEAFF. CDR3 bases: TGTGCCAGCAGTGAAGGTGTCTACAGGTTCGACCAGAACACTGAAGCTTTCTTT.